The subject of this entry is one T cell receptor beta chain. Its antigen remains unknown. These data belong to a study of CD8 T cells in ankylosing spondylitis. TCRdb reprocessed the 5' RACE reads via MiXCR and lists one record per CDR3 protein. The sample lists 250,000 to 350,000 distinct CDR3 sequences; around 20% were seen once. The study's findings and limits: The study identified a TCR beta motif of several highly homologous variants that appeared characteristic of ankylosing spondylitis blood.

The trim removed 5 bases at V and 8 bases at J, leaving 7 bases unmatched. Per germline, CDR1 SGHTA and CDR2 FQGNSA. The CDR3 runs to 14 residues. The chain combines TRBV7-2 with TRBJ2-2; TRBD1 aligns across 8 bases. This TCR came from a male donor with ankylosing spondylitis or in good health (not recorded which). The source material was blood, either unsorted or a sorted T cell fraction (not recorded which). The CDR3 nucleotides are TGTGCCAGCAGCGCCGACAGGGGAGGAGGGGAGCTGTTTTTT. The encoded protein is CASSADRGGGELFF.